This T cell receptor (beta chain) appears in the sequencing data of a study of neurological immune-mediated disorders. Regarding the study as a whole: When repertoires were grouped phylogenetically, those of 18 of 34 multiple sclerosis patients fell into one related-CDR3 cluster, a possible signature.

2 million unsorted PBMCs were stored in RNAlater at -80 °C before RNA extraction. TCRdb reprocessed the 5' RACE reads with MiXCR, giving one entry per CDR3 protein. The sample yields 70,000 to 90,000 distinct CDR3 sequences, around 4.6% seen once. A note on this clonotype: Its cognate antigen is unknown.

The sequencing input was PBMCs. The receptor was derived from a woman under 40 with multiple sclerosis.

CDR3 in DNA: TGCAGTGCTAGAGAGGGGGCGAGAAACACTGAAGCTTTCTTT. This sequence encodes CSAREGARNTEAFF. The rearrangement joins TRBV20-1 to TRBJ1-1, with D tentatively TRBD1 (6 bases). V was pared by 0 bases and J by 2 bases, with 10 bases between. Germline V gives CDR1 DFQATT, CDR2 SNEGSKA (reference sequence). CDR3 size: 14 residues.